Each of the 13 T cell receptor beta chains below was sequenced from the same sample in a study of cytomegalovirus exposure and HLA in healthy donors. The PCR ran on 60 Vbeta and 13 Jbeta primers. Using immunoSEQ multiplex PCR, the repertoire was profiled, and TCRdb retains in-frame clones only, with some absent. The profile shows approximately 160,000 clones, over 70% of them singletons. The specimen was PBMCs. These receptor sequences come from a woman aged 40 to 55 in good health and CMV-seropositive.

The chain has TRBV7-8 and TRBJ2-7; TRBD1 is a possible D gene (6 bases). V lost 5 bases, J lost 2 bases, and 16 bases lay in between. This CDR3 is built from 15 residues. The V gene's germline CDR1 is SGHVS and CDR2 FQNEAQ. CDR3: CASSPGTTTTYEQYF. The CDR3 DNA reads as TGTGCCAGCAGCCCGGGGACAACTACCACCTACGAGCAGTACTTC.

The chain links TRBV7-6 to TRBJ2-1; 10 bases match TRBD1. CDR1 and CDR2 from the germline V gene are SGHVS and FNYEAQ. Trimming cost V 3 bases and J 2 bases; bases outside gene matches: 19. The length of the CDR3 is 21 residues. DNA of the CDR3: TGTGCCAGCAGCTTGAGGCCCCCGGGACAGGGGCGGGATGGGACCTACAATGAGCAGTTCTTC. Translating it yields CASSLRPPGQGRDGTYNEQFF.

The rearrangement joins TRBV19 to TRBJ2-1; 9 bases agree with TRBD1. This CDR3 contains 19 residues. CDR1 and CDR2 from the germline V gene are LNHDA and SQIVND (reference sequence). The J segment lost 3 bases and the V segment lost 1 base, leaving 13 bases of the junction unmatched. The CDR3 DNA reads TGTGCCAGTAGTATAGCGTCTGTAGTCGGGACAGGGATCTACAATGAGCAGTTCTTC. It is translated as CASSIASVVGTGIYNEQFF.

This clone was counted only a few times. V gene TRBV7-2 combines with J gene TRBJ1-1, with D perhaps TRBD1 (5 bases). The germline V and J ends were trimmed by 4 bases and 1 base, with 16 bases remaining between them. This CDR3 region has 16 residues. Germline lookup yields CDR1 SGHTA and CDR2 FQGNSA. CDR3: CASSSEAGRRNTEAFF. DNA for the CDR3: TGTGCCAGCAGCTCCGAGGCGGGACGCCGGAACACTGAAGCTTTCTTT.

The chain employs TRBV30 and TRBJ1-6; D might be TRBD1 (5 bases). The CDR3 spans 13 residues. From germline, CDR1 is GTSNPN and CDR2 SVGIG (reference sequence). The V and J ends lost 4 bases and 10 bases respectively, with 14 bases between them. This chain's CDR3 is CAWTPRGGSPLHF. As DNA, the CDR3 is TGTGCCTGGACCCCGAGGGGAGGGTCACCCCTCCACTTT.

The chain uses TRBV29-1 and TRBJ2-1; 8 bases map to TRBD2. CDR3 length: 13 amino acids. CDR1 is SQVTM and CDR2 is ANQGSEA in the germline V gene. With 5 bases clipped from V and 6 bases from J, the junction kept 6 bases outside the gene matches. CDR3 amino acids: CSVQRGTINEQFF. In DNA form, the CDR3 reads TGCAGCGTTCAGCGGGGGACCATCAATGAGCAGTTCTTC.

This clone was seen a handful of times. The V call is TRBV29-1, the J call TRBJ1-4; possible D gene TRBD1, 5 bases. Germline CDR1 reads SQVTM; CDR2 reads ANQGSEA. Between the trimmed V and J ends, which lost 5 bases and 7 bases, there was a span of 17 bases. The CDR3 has 14 residues. The CDR3 coding sequence is TGCAGCGTTCTATCGTCCAGGGCTGGTGAAAAACTGTTTTTT. Translated: CSVLSSRAGEKLFF.

The V gene is TRBV19, the J gene TRBJ2-4; 7 bases map to TRBD1. After removal of 5 bases from V and 14 bases from J, the junction contained 15 bases not matched to a gene. Germline CDR1 and CDR2: LNHDA and SQIVND (reference sequence). CDR3 length: 14 residues. CDR3 nucleotide sequence: TGTGCCAGTAGTCTTGGGCAGGGGGAAGGAGGAGAGTACTTC. It yields the protein CASSLGQGEGGEYF.

This chain links TRBV7-3 with TRBJ1-2; D possibly corresponds to TRBD1 (6 bases). The length of the CDR3 is 13 residues. CDR1 is SGHTA and CDR2 is FQGTGA in the germline V gene. V lost 5 bases and J 6 bases, leaving 13 bases between the germline ends. CDR3 in DNA: TGTGCCAGCAGCCCGGGACAAAGGCATGGCTACACCTTC. Its protein product is CASSPGQRHGYTF.

V is TRBV15 and J is TRBJ1-4; D gene uncertain. The CDR3 runs to 16 residues. Germline V CDR1 and CDR2: LNHNV, YYDKDF (reference sequence). The ends were cut back, 0 bases at V and 7 bases at J, with 15 bases in the middle. The DNA of the CDR3 is TGTGCCACCAGCAGAGAACCTGGGCGGGAAAGTGAAAAACTGTTTTTT. Amino acid sequence: CATSREPGRESEKLFF.

A single count supports this clone. The chain uses TRBV7-9 and TRBJ2-7; D possibly corresponds to TRBD1 (6 bases). The ends were cut back, 4 bases at V and 0 bases at J, with 13 bases in the middle. Germline-derived CDR1 and CDR2 are SEHNR and FQNEAQ (reference sequence). This CDR3 has 15 amino acids. In DNA form, the CDR3 reads TGTGCCAGCAGCTCCGACGGGACAAACTCCTACGAGCAGTACTTC. It translates to CASSSDGTNSYEQYF.

This clone was recorded a few times. The J gene is TRBJ1-6, the V gene TRBV27; D unresolved. V lost 4 bases and J lost 13, with 14 bases in between. Germline V CDR1 and CDR2: MNHEY, SMNVEV (reference sequence). CDR3 size: 13 residues. The DNA of the CDR3 is TGTGCCAGCAGTTCGACTTTCCCACCGCCCCTCCACTTT. This codes for CASSSTFPPPLHF.

The chain has TRBV5-1 and TRBJ2-2; D gene ambiguous. CDR1 SGHRS and CDR2 YFSETQ come from the germline V gene. This CDR3 is built from 13 residues. With 6 bases removed from V and 5 bases from J, the gap between germline ends came to 11 bases. This CDR3 is CASKLGFTGELFF. DNA of the CDR3: TGCGCCAGCAAGCTCGGTTTTACCGGGGAGCTGTTTTTT.